This T cell receptor beta chain was captured in a study of response to subunit inactivated influenza vaccine. The study, taken as a whole, reports: With each seasonal influenza vaccination, the authors suggested, few new T cells are recruited.

In the case of this clonotype: What it binds is not known.

The CDR3 length is 17 residues. The trim removed 6 bases at V and 1 base at J, leaving 13 bases unmatched. Each CDR3 protein gets one entry after TCRdb re-called the RT-PCR reads with MiXCR. The table includes hundreds of thousands of distinct CDR3 sequences, roughly 25% detected once. The receptor was isolated from a man aged 45 to 65 who received an inactivated influenza vaccine. The specimen was CD4+ T cells sorted from PBMCs, collected around 5 days after vaccination. The chain is built from TRBV12-3 or TRBV12-4 and TRBJ2-3; 7 bases are shared with TRBD2. CDR3 nucleotides: TGTGCCAGCAGCCCTGGACGAGGACTAGAGGGCACAGATACGCAGTATTTT. Translated, it gives CASSPGRGLEGTDTQYF.